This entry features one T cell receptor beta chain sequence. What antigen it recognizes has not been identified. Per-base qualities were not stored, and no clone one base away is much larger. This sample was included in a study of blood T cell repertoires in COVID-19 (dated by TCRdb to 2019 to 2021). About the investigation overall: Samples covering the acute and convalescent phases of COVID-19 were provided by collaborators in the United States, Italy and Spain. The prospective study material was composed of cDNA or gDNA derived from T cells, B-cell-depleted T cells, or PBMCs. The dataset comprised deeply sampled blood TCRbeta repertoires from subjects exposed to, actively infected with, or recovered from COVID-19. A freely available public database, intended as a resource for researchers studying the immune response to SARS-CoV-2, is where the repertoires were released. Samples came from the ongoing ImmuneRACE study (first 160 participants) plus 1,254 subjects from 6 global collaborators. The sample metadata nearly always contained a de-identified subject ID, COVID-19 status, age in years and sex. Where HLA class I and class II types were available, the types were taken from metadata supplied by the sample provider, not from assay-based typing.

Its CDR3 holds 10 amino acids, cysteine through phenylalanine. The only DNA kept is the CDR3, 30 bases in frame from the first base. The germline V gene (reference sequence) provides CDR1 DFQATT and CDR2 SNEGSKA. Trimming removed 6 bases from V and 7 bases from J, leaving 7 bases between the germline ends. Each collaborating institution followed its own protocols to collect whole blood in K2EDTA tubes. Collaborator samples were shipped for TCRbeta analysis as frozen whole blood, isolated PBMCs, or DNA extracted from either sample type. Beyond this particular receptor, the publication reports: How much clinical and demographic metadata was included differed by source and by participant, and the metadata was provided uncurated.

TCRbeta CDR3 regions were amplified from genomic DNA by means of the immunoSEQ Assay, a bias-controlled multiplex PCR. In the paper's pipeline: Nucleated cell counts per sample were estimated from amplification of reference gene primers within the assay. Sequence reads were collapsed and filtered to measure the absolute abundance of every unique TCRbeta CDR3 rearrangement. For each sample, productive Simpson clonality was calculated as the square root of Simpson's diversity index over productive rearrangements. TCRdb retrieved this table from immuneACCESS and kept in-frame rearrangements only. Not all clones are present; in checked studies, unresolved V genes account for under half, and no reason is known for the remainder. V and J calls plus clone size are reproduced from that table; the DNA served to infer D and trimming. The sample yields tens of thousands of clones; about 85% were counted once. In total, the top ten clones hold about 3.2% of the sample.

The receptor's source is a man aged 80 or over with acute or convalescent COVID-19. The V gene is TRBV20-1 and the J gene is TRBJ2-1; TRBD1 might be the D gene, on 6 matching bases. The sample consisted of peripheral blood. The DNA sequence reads TGCAGTGCCCAGGGGAATGAGCAGTTCTTC. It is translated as CSAQGNEQFF.